Below, one T cell receptor (beta chain) is given with its context. Its antigen is not known. The donors were part of the validation cohort, which consisted of more than 90 subjects and was separate from the first cohort of under 850 subjects. This specimen belongs to a study of cytomegalovirus exposure and HLA in healthy donors. Study-level background: The 120 validation repertoires, a later analysis reported, used the same platform as the roughly 730 repertoires from the first cohort. Study observations and caveats: Diagnosis of cytomegalovirus status made by the classifier reportedly showed high specificity and sensitivity. In vitro checks showed that a few CMV-associated chains really do target CMV antigens.

CDR3 length equals 16 residues. Trimming pared 2 bases from V and 1 base from J, leaving 12 bases between. Germline V gene lookup returns CDR1 MGHRA and CDR2 YSYEKL. The table came from immunoSEQ multiplex PCR; TCRdb's copy has only in-frame clones and leaves some out. This sample has around 240,000 clones; 90% occur once, and the top ten carry 0.37%. Source material: PBMCs. The sequence was collected from a woman in her late teens or twenties in good health and CMV-seronegative. The rearrangement uses TRBV4-1 and TRBJ1-5; possibly TRBD1 for D (5 bases). CDR3 protein: CASSQNHGGSNQPQHF. The CDR3 DNA reads as TGCGCCAGCAGCCAAAATCACGGGGGGAGCAATCAGCCCCAGCATTTT.